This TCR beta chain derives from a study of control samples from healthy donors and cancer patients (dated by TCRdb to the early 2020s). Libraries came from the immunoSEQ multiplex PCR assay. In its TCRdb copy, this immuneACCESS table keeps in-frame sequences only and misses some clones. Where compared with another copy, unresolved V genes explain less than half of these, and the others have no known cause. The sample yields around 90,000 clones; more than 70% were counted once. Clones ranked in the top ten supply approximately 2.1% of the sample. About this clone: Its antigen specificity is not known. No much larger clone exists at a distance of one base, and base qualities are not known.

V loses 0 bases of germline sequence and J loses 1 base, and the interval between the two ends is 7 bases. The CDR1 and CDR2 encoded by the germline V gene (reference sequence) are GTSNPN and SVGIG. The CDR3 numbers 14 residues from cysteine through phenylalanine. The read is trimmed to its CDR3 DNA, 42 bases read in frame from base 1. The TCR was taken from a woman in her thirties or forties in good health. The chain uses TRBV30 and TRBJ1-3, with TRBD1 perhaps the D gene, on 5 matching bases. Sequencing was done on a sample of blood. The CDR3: CAWSVAGSGNTIYF. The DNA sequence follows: TGTGCCTGGAGTGTAGCAGGGTCTGGAAACACCATATATTTT.